This T cell receptor beta chain stems from a study of early T cells in non-severe SARS-CoV-2 infection. Overall study: RNA in bulk from unsorted whole blood was sequenced, and chains were unpaired. Broader study findings: Matching with VDJdb favored anti-spike CD8 responses (missing private and CD4 specificities).

In this sample, this clonotype turned up a few times. Its antigen remains unknown. Individually, cDNA molecules had unique molecular identifiers attached to them. TCRdb fed the 5' RACE reads into MiXCR, producing one record per CDR3 protein. The profile shows about 49,000 distinct CDR3 sequences, roughly 12% of them singletons. CDR1 is MDHEN, CDR2 SYDVKM, per germline. There are 15 residues in the CDR3. With 3 bases removed from V and 7 bases from J, the gap between germline ends came to 13 bases. The sequencing input was whole blood. The sequence came from an adult who was a healthcare worker with PCR-confirmed SARS-CoV-2 infection or an uninfected control (not recorded which). The gene calls are TRBV28 and TRBJ1-6; D is unclear. The CDR3 region has the DNA TGTGCCAGCAGTTTTGAAGTTCCACGAAATTCACCCCTCCACTTT. This sequence encodes CASSFEVPRNSPLHF.